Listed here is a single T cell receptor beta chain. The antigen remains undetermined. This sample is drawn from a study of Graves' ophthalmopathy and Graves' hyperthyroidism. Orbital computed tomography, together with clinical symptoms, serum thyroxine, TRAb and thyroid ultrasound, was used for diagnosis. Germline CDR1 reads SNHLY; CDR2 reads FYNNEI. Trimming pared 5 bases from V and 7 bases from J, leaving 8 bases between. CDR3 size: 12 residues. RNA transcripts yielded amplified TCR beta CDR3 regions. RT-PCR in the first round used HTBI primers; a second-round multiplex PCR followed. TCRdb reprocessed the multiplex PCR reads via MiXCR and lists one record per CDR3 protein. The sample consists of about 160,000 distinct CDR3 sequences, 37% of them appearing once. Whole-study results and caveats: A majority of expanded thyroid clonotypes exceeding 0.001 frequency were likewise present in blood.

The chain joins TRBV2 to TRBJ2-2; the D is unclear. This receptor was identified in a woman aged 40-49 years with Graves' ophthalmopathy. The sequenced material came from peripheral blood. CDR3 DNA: TGTGCCAGCAGTCAACATCACGGGGAGCTGTTTTTT. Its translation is CASSQHHGELFF.